These 26 T cell receptor beta chains were all obtained from the same sample, sequenced in a study of blood T cell repertoires in COVID-19 (dated by TCRdb to about 2020). Library generation was performed with the immunoSEQ multiplex PCR assay. TCRdb retrieved this table from immuneACCESS and kept in-frame rearrangements only. Not all clones are present; in checked studies, unresolved V genes account for under half, and no reason is known for the remainder. The sample includes about 300,000 clones, with around nine tenths observed a single time. The ten biggest clones cover over 1% of the sample. Sequencing was performed on peripheral blood. These receptors were obtained from a man between 65 and 79 years old with acute or convalescent COVID-19.

This chain joins TRBV3-1 (or the pseudogene TRBV3-2) and TRBJ1-4; 7 bases align to TRBD1. The length of the CDR3 is 13 residues. Per germline, CDR1 LGHDT and CDR2 YNNKEL (reference sequence). V lost 5 bases, J lost 7 bases, and 4 bases stayed unmatched. CDR3 sequence reads: CASSVQGVEKLFF. As DNA, the CDR3 is TGTGCCAGCAGCGTGCAGGGGGTTGAAAAACTGTTTTTT.

To note about this clone: Other nucleotide sequences from this sample produce the same CDR3. The rearrangement joins TRBV20-1 to TRBJ1-2; D gene uncertain. The CDR3 covers 10 residues. The V and J ends lost 3 bases and 4 bases respectively, with 3 bases between them. The V gene's germline CDR1 is DFQATT and CDR2 SNEGSKA (reference sequence). The CDR3 nucleotides read TGCAGTGCTAGCTCCTATGGCTACACCTTC. Its protein is CSASSYGYTF.

In this sample, this clone turned up a few times. The chain recombines TRBV10-3 with TRBJ1-5, with no clear D. CDR1 and CDR2 (germline): ENHRY, SYGVKD. The CDR3 has 12 residues. The germline V and J ends were trimmed by 4 bases and 3 bases, with 4 bases remaining between them. CDR3 residues: CAISANNQPQHF. CDR3 DNA: TGTGCCATCAGTGCTAACAATCAGCCCCAGCATTTT.

The genes are TRBV2 and TRBJ1-5; TRBD1 agrees at 9 bases. The V gene end was trimmed by 4 bases and the J gene end by 7 bases; junction bases not matched to a gene: 5. The CDR3 contains 14 residues. Germline V CDR1 and CDR2: SNHLY, FYNNEI. CDR3 protein: CASSGDRVGQPQHF. The CDR3 nucleotides are TGTGCCAGCAGTGGGGACAGGGTTGGCCAGCCCCAGCATTTT.

The V and J genes are TRBV10-2 and TRBJ1-6; perhaps TRBD1 as D (5 bases). CDR1 and CDR2 (germline): WSHSY, SAAADI. This CDR3 spans 14 amino acids. The V gene lost 5 bases and the J gene lost 7 bases, with 12 bases spanning the gap. The CDR3 sequence is CASSSGRANSPLHF. As DNA, the CDR3 is TGCGCCAGCAGTTCCGGCAGGGCGAATTCACCCCTCCACTTT.

This clone was detected once. This chain joins TRBV4-1 and TRBJ1-5, with 7 nucleotides matching TRBD1. The J segment lost 3 bases and the V segment lost 3 bases, leaving 5 bases of the junction unmatched. The germline CDR1 and CDR2 sequences are MGHRA and YSYEKL. CDR3 length equals 15 residues. In DNA form, the CDR3 reads TGCGCCAGCAGCCAGACAGGGTGGGACAATCAGCCCCAGCATTTT. Translating gives CASSQTGWDNQPQHF.

The V and J genes are TRBV6-5 and TRBJ1-2; D gene ambiguous. The V end lost 7 bases, the J end lost 7 bases, and 13 bases lay between the germline ends. CDR3 length equals 12 residues. The germline CDR1 and CDR2 sequences are MNHEY and SVGAGI. The CDR3 protein is CASKQSGGGYTF. In nucleotides, the CDR3 is TGTGCCAGCAAGCAATCGGGTGGTGGCTACACCTTC.

J is TRBJ1-2 and V is TRBV18, with 10 bases aligning to TRBD1. This CDR3 has 14 amino acids. Germline CDR1 is KGHSH and CDR2 is LQKENI. Losses at the gene ends were 3 bases for V and 7 bases for J; bases not matched to a gene: 5. The CDR3 nucleotides read TGTGCCAGCTCACCCGGGACAGGGGTTCTTGGCTACACCTTC. Encoded protein: CASSPGTGVLGYTF. Full variable domain (rest looked up from reference TRBV18 and TRBJ1-2): NAGVMQNPRHLVRRRGQEARLRCSPMKGHSHVYWYRQLPEEGLKFMVYLQKENIIDESGMPKERFSAEFPKEGPSILRIQQVVRGDSAAYFCASSPGTGVLGYTFGSGTRLTVV.

The chain is built from TRBV10-3 and TRBJ2-2, with 13 bases identical to TRBD2. V shed 2 bases, J shed 8 bases, and the junction held 2 bases outside the gene matches. The germline V gene encodes CDR1 ENHRY and CDR2 SYGVKD. There are 15 residues in the CDR3. In DNA form, the CDR3 reads TGTGCCATCAGTGAGGGACTAGCGGGGGCTGGGGAGCTGTTTTTT. Protein product: CAISEGLAGAGELFF.

The chain has TRBV29-1 and TRBJ2-1; no firm D call. The CDR3 spans 13 residues. Germline CDR1 reads SQVTM; CDR2 reads ANQGSEA. V was shortened by 7 bases and J by 5 bases, with 15 bases between the two germline ends. The chain's CDR3 is CSAASTRDNEQFF. The DNA for the CDR3 is TGCAGCGCCGCGTCCACCCGAGACAATGAGCAGTTCTTC.

The J gene is TRBJ1-5, the V gene TRBV29-1; TRBD1 aligns across 7 bases. The junction had 12 bases not matched to a gene; V was cut back by 4 bases and J by 6 bases. Germline assignment: CDR1 SQVTM and CDR2 ANQGSEA. CDR3 length equals 15 residues. The CDR3 spells CSVVSGGTGAQPQHF. The CDR3 DNA reads TGCAGCGTTGTTTCAGGTGGTACAGGGGCTCAGCCCCAGCATTTT.

The V call is TRBV7-6, the J call TRBJ2-1; possibly TRBD2 for D (7 bases). This CDR3 is built from 14 residues. The germline gives CDR1 SGHVS, CDR2 FNYEAQ. Trimming shortened V by 1 base and J by 4 bases, and 8 bases separated the two germline ends. CDR3 sequence reads: CASSLEGGYNEQFF. As DNA, the CDR3 is TGTGCCAGCAGCTTAGAGGGGGGGTACAATGAGCAGTTCTTC.

The genes are TRBV18 and TRBJ1-2; weak D call: TRBD1 (5 bases). CDR3 length equals 15 residues. Per germline, CDR1 KGHSH and CDR2 LQKENI. The ends were cut back, 6 bases at V and 1 base at J, with 15 bases in the middle. CDR3 in amino acids: CASSPSRVDNYGYTF. The CDR3 DNA reads TGTGCCAGCTCTCCAAGCAGGGTAGATAACTATGGCTACACCTTC.

The genes are TRBV16 and TRBJ1-1, with D perhaps matching TRBD1 (6 bases). Trimming removed 4 bases from V and 9 bases from J, with 18 bases in between. There are 14 residues in the CDR3. Germline lookup yields CDR1 KGHSY and CDR2 FQNENV. CDR3 in DNA: TGTGCCAGCAGCCCGAACCTAGGACAGTCTAAAGCTTTCTTT. This gives the protein CASSPNLGQSKAFF.

The chain recombines TRBV4-2 with TRBJ1-3; D is undetermined. Trimming took off 0 bases at V and 0 bases at J, with 12 bases between the two ends. Germline lookup yields CDR1 LGHNA and CDR2 YNFKEQ. This CDR3 contains 17 residues. CDR3: CASSQDPRTFSGNTIYF. The CDR3 bases are TGTGCCAGCAGCCAAGATCCGCGTACCTTCTCTGGAAACACCATATATTTT.

The chain combines TRBV28 with TRBJ2-7; TRBD2 matches at 10 bases. This CDR3 region has 15 residues. In germline, CDR1 is MDHEN, CDR2 SYDVKM. V dropped 1 base and J dropped 6; count of bases not matched to a gene: 6. The DNA of the CDR3 is TGTGCCAGCAGTTTATCTCTAGCGGGGGTGGGCGAGCAGTACTTC. As protein: CASSLSLAGVGEQYF. Together with reference TRBV28 and TRBJ2-7, the CDR3 gives the full variable domain: DVKVTQSSRYLVKRTGEKVFLECVQDMDHENMFWYRQDPGLGLRLIYFSYDVKMKEKGDIPEGYSVSREKKERFSLILESASTNQTSMYLCASSLSLAGVGEQYFGPGTRLTVT.

In this sample, this clone turned up once. The gene calls are TRBV5-6 and TRBJ1-2; tentatively, D is TRBD1 (6 bases). Germline V gives CDR1 SGHDT, CDR2 YYEEEE. The CDR3 is 16 amino acids. V lost 3 bases and J lost 7, with 22 bases in between. The CDR3 DNA is TGTGCCAGCAGCTGGCCCCCGTGGGGGGGGCGGGCTGGCTACACCTTC. This codes for CASSWPPWGGRAGYTF.

The chain has TRBV7-2 and TRBJ2-1, with a tentative D call TRBD1 (5 bases). This CDR3 has 13 amino acids. Trimming removed 1 base at V and 10 bases at J, with 11 bases between. CDR1 SGHTA and CDR2 FQGNSA come from the germline V gene. The CDR3 region has the DNA TGTGCCAGCAGCTTAGTAGTAGGGGCCGAGCAGTTCTTC. Translating gives CASSLVVGAEQFF.

The chain is built from TRBV4-3 and TRBJ2-1; 7 bases align to TRBD2. The length of the CDR3 is 15 residues. Germline V CDR1 and CDR2: LGHNA, YSLEER. V trimming: 4 bases; J trimming: 2 bases; junction bases outside the gene matches: 5. CDR3 nucleotides: TGCGCCAGCAGCCCTTCGGGGGGACCCTACAATGAGCAGTTCTTC. The encoded protein is CASSPSGGPYNEQFF.

This chain connects TRBV19 to TRBJ1-1, with D hard to call. CDR3 length: 14 residues. CDR1 and CDR2 from the germline V gene are LNHDA and SQIVND (reference sequence). Trimming shortened V by 4 bases and J by 2 bases, and 11 bases separated the two germline ends. DNA for the CDR3: TGTGCCAGTAGTACCGGCGGCCTCAACACTGAAGCTTTCTTT. It encodes CASSTGGLNTEAFF.

The table lists this clone with a few counts. V usage is TRBV11-2 and J usage is TRBJ2-7; TRBD1 aligns across 7 bases. The CDR3 has 15 residues. The ends lost 5 bases at V and 3 bases at J; junction bases unmatched: 10. Germline CDR1 is SGHAT and CDR2 is FQNNGV. For the CDR3, the DNA is TGTGCCAGCAGCGATAGGACAGGAACCTTCTACGAGCAGTACTTC. This gives the protein CASSDRTGTFYEQYF.

The table lists this clone with a few counts. This rearrangement joins TRBV4-2 to TRBJ1-2, with D uncertain. The V gene's germline CDR1 is LGHNA and CDR2 YNFKEQ. Deletions cut 0 bases from V and 1 base from J, with 6 bases between. The CDR3 sequence is 14 residues long. The CDR3 DNA is TGTGCCAGCAGCCAAGAACCCGGTAACTATGGCTACACCTTC. It codes for CASSQEPGNYGYTF.

The chain has TRBV5-1 and TRBJ2-5; TRBD2 matches 11 bases. J lost 1 base, V lost 2 bases, and 4 bases had no gene match. The CDR3 has 16 residues. Germline CDR1 SGHRS, CDR2 YFSETQ. CDR3 in DNA: TGCGCCAGCAGCTTAGGGACTAGCGGCTTCCAAGAGACCCAGTACTTC. Translation gives CASSLGTSGFQETQYF.

This clone appeared a single time. The chain is built from TRBV7-2 and TRBJ1-2; D is unclear. The CDR3 covers 12 residues. The V and J ends lost 5 bases and 0 bases respectively, with 4 bases between them. Germline V lookup: CDR1 SGHTA, CDR2 FQGNSA. In DNA form, the CDR3 reads TGTGCCAGCAGCACTGCTAACTATGGCTACACCTTC. Its protein product is CASSTANYGYTF.

This clone was seen a handful of times. This specimen includes other DNA sequences encoding the same CDR3. V usage is TRBV19 and J usage is TRBJ1-6; D unresolved. From germline, CDR1 is LNHDA and CDR2 SQIVND (reference sequence). Trimming pared 5 bases from V and 0 bases from J, leaving 5 bases between. The length of the CDR3 is 14 residues. CDR3 DNA sequence: TGTGCCAGTAGTGCCAGCTCCTATAATTCACCCCTCCACTTT. Translated: CASSASSYNSPLHF.

V gene TRBV28 combines with J gene TRBJ2-2; TRBD1 matches at 7 bases. Germline V gene lookup returns CDR1 MDHEN and CDR2 SYDVKM. V lost 8 bases to trimming and J lost 0 bases; unmatched junction nucleotides: 6. This CDR3 is built from 15 residues. CDR3 in DNA: TGTGCCAGCCTCATGGGGACAGCGAACACCGGGGAGCTGTTTTTT. It codes for CASLMGTANTGELFF.